A single sample gave rise to the 13 T cell receptor beta chains below, sequenced in a study of cytomegalovirus exposure and HLA in healthy donors. The repertoire was sequenced with immunoSEQ multiplex PCR; TCRdb's copy has only in-frame clones and lacks some. This sample yields about 130,000 clones, of which nearly 90% are seen a single time; 9% belongs to the top ten. The sequencing input was PBMCs. The receptors originated from a woman aged 18-30 years in good health and CMV-seropositive.

The CDR3 DNA reads as TGTGCCAGCAGTGAACATTTGAGCTCCTACAATGAGCAGTTCTTC. Translating it yields CASSEHLSSYNEQFF. The chain uses TRBV6-1 and TRBJ2-1; D ambiguous. V lost 2 bases, J lost 0 bases, and 8 bases lay in between. Germline CDR1 MNHNS, CDR2 SASEGT. CDR3 length equals 15 residues.

The chain has TRBV5-1 and TRBJ2-1; 11 bases are shared with TRBD2. The CDR3 totals 15 residues. V gave up 4 bases and J gave up 5 bases; unmatched junction bases: 5. CDR1 is SGHRS, CDR2 YFSETQ, per germline. This CDR3 reads CASSPTSGGHNEQFF. The CDR3 bases are TGCGCCAGCAGCCCTACTAGCGGGGGCCACAATGAGCAGTTCTTC.

Worth noting for this clone: Distinct nucleotide sequences in the sample also encode this CDR3. The chain combines TRBV2 with TRBJ2-5, with 9 bases fitting TRBD1. V was pared by 5 bases and J by 2 bases, with 3 bases of the junction left unmatched. The germline V gene encodes CDR1 SNHLY and CDR2 FYNNEI. The CDR3 is made up of 14 amino acids. The CDR3 DNA reads TGTGCCAGCAGTCCCGACAGGGGGCAAGAGACCCAGTACTTC. It yields the protein CASSPDRGQETQYF.

This sequence joins TRBV27 and TRBJ2-7, with 7 positions matching TRBD1. With V trimmed by 5 bases and J by 3 bases, 19 bases remained unmatched. This CDR3 contains 18 residues. Germline assignment: CDR1 MNHEY and CDR2 SMNVEV (reference sequence). In DNA form, the CDR3 reads TGTGCCAGCAGTCCCCCTCACAGGGGCCTCTCCACTGACTACGAGCAGTACTTC. This encodes CASSPPHRGLSTDYEQYF.

The count of this clone is one. As DNA, the CDR3 is TGCGCCAGCAGCAAAGGGACAGGGACTTTGAACACTGAAGCTTTCTTT. It encodes CASSKGTGTLNTEAFF. The chain has TRBV5-1 and TRBJ1-1, with 9 bases matching TRBD1. The junction had 7 bases not matched to a gene; V was cut back by 4 bases and J by 0 bases. Per the germline V gene, CDR1 is SGHRS and CDR2 is YFSETQ. The CDR3 covers 16 residues.

This clone was recorded at least ten times. The chain is built from TRBV25-1 and TRBJ1-3, with 7 bases that match TRBD1. The CDR3 runs to 16 residues. J gave up 4 bases and V 3 bases, and 9 bases lay outside the gene matches. Germline CDR1 MGHDK, CDR2 SYGVNS. This chain's CDR3 is CASSDARGQKGNTIYF. The DNA for the CDR3 is TGTGCCAGCAGTGATGCCCGGGGACAGAAGGGAAACACCATATATTTT.

The CDR3 DNA sequence: TGTGCCAGCAGCCAGCGGGCCTCCGCTTTTAACTATGGCTACACCTTC. Translation gives CASSQRASAFNYGYTF. V is TRBV7-2 and J is TRBJ1-2; D is undetermined. Germline V lookup: CDR1 SGHTA, CDR2 FQGNSA. The CDR3 has 16 amino acids. V was shortened by 5 bases and J by 1 base, with 17 bases between the two germline ends.

The chain combines TRBV28 with TRBJ1-2, with D uncertain. Germline loops: CDR1 MDHEN, CDR2 SYDVKM. Between the trimmed V and J ends, which lost 3 bases and 8 bases, there was a span of 22 bases. The CDR3 is 16 amino acids. CDR3 nucleotide sequence: TGTGCCAGCAGTTTTGTGGGTACAGCCAAAGGGAGGGGCTACACCTTC. Translation gives CASSFVGTAKGRGYTF.

The V gene is TRBV6-1, the J gene TRBJ2-7; 11 bases are a match to TRBD1. This CDR3 region has 14 residues. Trimming at V came to 8 bases and at J to 0 bases, leaving 3 bases not matched to a gene. The germline CDR1 and CDR2 sequences are MNHNS and SASEGT. CDR3 nucleotide sequence: TGTGCCAGCCCCGGGACAGGGGGCTCCTACGAGCAGTACTTC. Protein: CASPGTGGSYEQYF.

This clone has a single count. The chain links TRBV2 to TRBJ1-2; 8 positions agree with TRBD1. This CDR3 is 20 amino acids long. Germline lookup yields CDR1 SNHLY and CDR2 FYNNEI. V gave up 5 bases and J gave up 1 base; unmatched junction bases: 21. The CDR3 nucleotides read TGTGCCAGCAGTTCCCCTCTTACGACAGGGGAGCGGGTTAGTAACTATGGCTACACCTTC. It encodes CASSSPLTTGERVSNYGYTF.

The CDR3 is CASSSKPGQGHYEQYF. CDR3 nucleotides: TGTGCCAGCAGCTCAAAACCGGGACAGGGACACTACGAGCAGTACTTC. The rearrangement links TRBV5-8 to TRBJ2-7, with TRBD1 identical over 9 bases. Germline CDR1 reads SGHTS; CDR2 reads YDEGEE. This CDR3 contains 16 residues. V lost 3 bases, J lost 3 bases, and 10 bases stayed unmatched. The complete variable domain, with remaining parts taken from reference TRBV5-8 and TRBJ2-7, reads EAGVTQSPTHLIKTRGQQATLRCSPISGHTSVYWYQQALGLGLQFLLWYDEGEERNRGNFPPRFSGRQFPNYSSELNVNALELEDSALYLCASSSKPGQGHYEQYFGPGTRLTVT.

V gene TRBV29-1 combines with J gene TRBJ1-2; 9 bases match TRBD1. This CDR3 spans 15 amino acids. Germline CDR1 reads SQVTM; CDR2 reads ANQGSEA. Trimming removed 7 bases from V and 2 bases from J; junction bases left unmatched: 11. The CDR3 nucleotides read TGCAGCGCTAACAAGGTACAGGGGGCGAACTATGGCTACACCTTC. Translation gives CSANKVQGANYGYTF. Full variable domain (remainder filled in from reference TRBV29-1 and TRBJ1-2): SAVISQKPSRDICQRGTSLTIQCQVDSQVTMMFWYRQQPGQSLTLIATANQGSEATYESGFVIDKFPISRPNLTFSTLTVSNMSPEDSSIYLCSANKVQGANYGYTFGSGTRLTVV.

This clone has only a few counts. The genes are TRBV19 and TRBJ1-6; TRBD1 matches at 11 bases. After removal of 9 bases from V and 6 bases from J, the junction contained 7 bases not matched to a gene. The CDR3 sequence is 15 residues long. The germline gives CDR1 LNHDA, CDR2 SQIVND (reference sequence). The CDR3 nucleotides read TGTGCCAGCACCCTCGGGACAGGGGGTAATTCACCCCTCCACTTT. It translates to CASTLGTGGNSPLHF.